The next 15 T cell receptor beta chains were all read from a single sample in a study of T cells after yellow fever vaccination. From the 5' RACE reads, TCRdb called clonotypes with MiXCR, one entry per CDR3 protein. The table lists 300,000 to 400,000 distinct CDR3 sequences, approximately 8% of them singletons. Sequenced material: PBMCs, taken approximately 47 days after the first yellow fever vaccination. All receptors come from a man younger than 35 who received the YFV17D yellow fever vaccine.

This clonotype was seen a handful of times. This chain links TRBV2 with TRBJ2-5; 8 bases agree with TRBD1. Germline CDR1 and CDR2: SNHLY and FYNNEI. V lost 7 bases, J lost 3 bases, and 4 bases stayed unmatched. This CDR3 is built from 13 residues. The CDR3 DNA reads as TGTGCCAGCAACCTGGACAGGGAAGAGACCCAGTACTTC. As protein: CASNLDREETQYF.

This clonotype was seen at least ten times. The chain combines TRBV5-8 with TRBJ2-1, with a weak D call TRBD2 (7 bases). The CDR3 has 14 amino acids. The germline V and J ends were trimmed by 0 bases and 6 bases, with 10 bases remaining between them. CDR1 is SGHTS, CDR2 YDEGEE, per germline. For the CDR3, the DNA is TGTGCCAGCAGCTTGGAGGGGGGGGGCAATGAGCAGTTCTTC. Translating gives CASSLEGGGNEQFF.

This clonotype was observed many times. The genes are TRBV5-6 and TRBJ2-1, with D tentatively TRBD1 (6 bases). In germline, CDR1 is SGHDT, CDR2 YYEEEE. Trimming stripped 3 bases from V and 9 bases from J, with 7 bases between. The CDR3 runs 11 residues. The CDR3 DNA sequence: TGTGCCAGCAGCTGGACAGCTGAGCAGTTCTTC. This codes for CASSWTAEQFF.

CDR3 amino acids: CASSSAADAVYGYTF. As DNA, the CDR3 is TGCGCCAGCAGCTCTGCCGCGGACGCCGTCTATGGCTACACCTTC. The J gene is TRBJ1-2, the V gene TRBV5-1, with D unresolved. CDR3 length: 15 residues. V was cut by 3 bases and J by 4 bases, with 16 bases left in between. Looked up from germline, CDR1 is SGHRS and CDR2 is YFSETQ. Full variable domain (outside the CDR3, taken from reference TRBV5-1 and TRBJ1-2): KAGVTQTPRYLIKTRGQQVTLSCSPISGHRSVSWYQQTPGQGLQFLFEYFSETQRNKGNFPGRFSGRQFSNSRSEMNVSTLELGDSALYLCASSSAADAVYGYTFGSGTRLTVV.

Only a few counts were recorded for this clonotype. The gene calls are TRBV7-2 and TRBJ1-2; 8 bases are a match to TRBD1. The CDR3 consists of 14 residues. V gave up 6 bases and J gave up 4 bases; unmatched junction bases: 7. The germline V gene has CDR1 SGHTA and CDR2 FQGNSA. DNA of the CDR3: TGTGCCAGCAGTGTCCTACAGGGGGTCTATGGCTACACCTTC. This codes for CASSVLQGVYGYTF.

The sample holds many counts of this clonotype. The rearrangement uses TRBV12-3 or TRBV12-4 and TRBJ1-1, with a possible D match to TRBD1 (6 bases). The CDR3 consists of 14 residues. V lost 5 bases, J lost 1 base, and 11 bases lay in between. CDR3 nucleotides: TGTGCCAGCAGTGTGGGACACTGGAACACTGAAGCTTTCTTT. Translating gives CASSVGHWNTEAFF.

This clonotype has just a few counts. J is TRBJ2-4 and V is TRBV4-2; 8 bases match TRBD2. Germline lookup yields CDR1 LGHNA and CDR2 YNFKEQ. V dropped 5 bases and J dropped 8; count of bases not matched to a gene: 8. The CDR3 length is 14 residues. CDR3 nucleotide sequence: TGTGCCAGCAGCGATAAAAGCGGGGGTGACATTCAGTACTTC. Its translation: CASSDKSGGDIQYF.

This clonotype has only a few counts. The chain carries TRBV7-2 and TRBJ2-7; D remains ambiguous. Trimming removed 1 base from V and 7 bases from J, with 11 bases in between. Germline CDR1 and CDR2: SGHTA and FQGNSA. This CDR3 has 13 amino acids. This CDR3 reads CASSLEVWQEQYV. The CDR3 bases are TGTGCCAGCAGCTTAGAAGTCTGGCAGGAGCAGTACGTC.

This clonotype was counted only a few times. The chain is built from TRBV5-8 and TRBJ2-5; 7 bases are a match to TRBD2. Germline V gene lookup returns CDR1 SGHTS and CDR2 YDEGEE. V dropped 0 bases and J dropped 9; count of bases not matched to a gene: 2. This CDR3 spans 12 amino acids. CDR3 region: CASSLDRGAQYF. The CDR3 nucleotides are TGTGCCAGCAGCTTGGATCGGGGGGCCCAGTACTTC.

This clonotype showed up just a few times. V is TRBV4-1 and J is TRBJ2-3; no clear D gene. The CDR3 is 13 amino acids. Trimming cost V 2 bases and J 2 bases, with 5 bases left between them. Germline V gene data show CDR1 as MGHRA and CDR2 as YSYEKL. The CDR3 region is CASSQTYTDTQYF. For the CDR3, the DNA is TGCGCCAGCAGCCAAACCTACACAGATACGCAGTATTTT.

There are a few counts of this clonotype. The rearrangement links TRBV3-1 to TRBJ2-1; tentative D call: TRBD1 (5 bases). Germline CDR1 reads LGHDT; CDR2 reads YNNKEL (reference sequence). V was clipped by 5 bases and J by 4 bases, with 9 bases between them. The CDR3 totals 13 residues. This CDR3 reads CASSEDNYNEQFF. The DNA for the CDR3 is TGTGCCAGCAGCGAGGACAATTACAATGAGCAGTTCTTC.

About this clonotype itself: Mismatch with germline at one junction end may stem from a read error. The chain couples TRBV15 to TRBJ2-4, with D possibly being TRBD1 (5 bases). This CDR3 contains 13 residues. Looked up from germline, CDR1 is LNHNV and CDR2 is YYDKDF (reference sequence). The CDR3 loop is CATSRDLDRGRDF. The CDR3 DNA follows: TGTGCCACCAGCAGAGATCTCGATAGGGGCAGAGACTTC.

This clonotype was seen a few times. The rearrangement joins TRBV15 to TRBJ1-5, with D possibly being TRBD1 (6 bases). Trimming took 6 bases from V and 1 from J, leaving 13 bases between them. Germline V CDR1 and CDR2: LNHNV, YYDKDF (reference sequence). This CDR3 is built from 15 residues. CDR3 nucleotides: TGTGCCACCAGGGCGGGGGGCCTGAGCAATCAGCCCCAGCATTTT. It specifies CATRAGGLSNQPQHF.

The rearrangement uses TRBV6-1 and TRBJ2-4; TRBD1 agrees at 8 bases. J was trimmed by 8 bases and V by 7 bases; bases with no gene match: 10. The CDR3 is made up of 14 amino acids. The germline V gene encodes CDR1 MNHNS and CDR2 SASEGT. CDR3 loop: CASKTDRERHIQYF. The CDR3 DNA is TGTGCCAGCAAAACGGACAGGGAACGGCACATTCAGTACTTC.

This clonotype has more than one count but fewer than ten. V gene TRBV5-4 combines with J gene TRBJ2-1; D is perhaps TRBD1 (5 bases). The CDR3 is 15 amino acids. V was clipped by 1 base and J by 1 base, with 9 bases between them. CDR1 SGHNT and CDR2 YYREEE come from the germline V gene (reference sequence). The CDR3 DNA reads TGTGCCAGCAGCTTGACGCAGGGATCCTACAATGAGCAGTTCTTC. Protein: CASSLTQGSYNEQFF.